Shown below are 21 T cell receptor beta chains from a single sample sequenced in a study of control samples from healthy donors and cancer patients. Sequencing used immunoSEQ multiplex PCR; TCRdb keeps in-frame clones, though not all of them. The sample lists approximately 92,000 clones, approximately 95% occurring once. Sequencing was done on a sample of blood. These receptors were collected from a woman in her twenties or thirties in good health.

This clone was seen only a few times. The chain links TRBV5-6 to TRBJ1-2; 7 positions match TRBD1. Losses at the gene ends were 3 bases for V and 2 bases for J; bases not matched to a gene: 4. CDR3 size: 14 residues. The germline CDR1 and CDR2 sequences are SGHDT and YYEEEE. This chain's CDR3 is CASSWTGPNYGYTF. The CDR3, as DNA: TGTGCCAGCAGCTGGACAGGCCCAAACTATGGCTACACCTTC.

This rearrangement joins TRBV19 to TRBJ1-4, with 9 bases aligning to TRBD1. Germline loops: CDR1 LNHDA, CDR2 SQIVND (reference sequence). With V trimmed by 1 base and J by 10 bases, 7 bases remained unmatched. The CDR3 runs 15 residues. CDR3 sequence: CASSIVGTGSRKLFF. CDR3 DNA: TGTGCCAGTAGTATAGTTGGGACAGGGTCCCGAAAACTGTTTTTT. Combining the CDR3 with reference TRBV19 and TRBJ1-4 gives the whole variable domain DGGITQSPKYLFRKEGQNVTLSCEQNLNHDAMYWYRQDPGQGLRLIYYSQIVNDFQKGDIAEGYSVSREKKESFPLTVTSAQKNPTAFYLCASSIVGTGSRKLFFGSGTQLSVL.

The rearrangement joins TRBV28 to TRBJ1-2; D gene ambiguous. CDR1 is MDHEN, CDR2 SYDVKM, per germline. V lost 4 bases and J 5 bases, leaving 8 bases between the germline ends. The CDR3 is 12 amino acids. The CDR3, as DNA: TGTGCCAGCAGTTCTCCGCGGTATGGCTACACCTTC. This translates into CASSSPRYGYTF.

This sequence joins TRBV7-9 and TRBJ1-3; D is ambiguous. This CDR3 is 15 amino acids long. The ends were cut back, 6 bases at V and 4 bases at J, with 16 bases in the middle. Germline CDR1 is SEHNR and CDR2 is FQNEAQ (reference sequence). The DNA of the CDR3 is TGTGCCAGCAGACCCGACACTACCCTCGGAAACACCATATATTTT. Translating gives CASRPDTTLGNTIYF. Combining the CDR3 with reference TRBV7-9 and TRBJ1-3 gives the whole variable domain DTGVSQNPRHKITKRGQNVTFRCDPISEHNRLYWYRQTLGQGPEFLTYFQNEAQLEKSRLLSDRFSAERPKGSFSTLEIQRTEQGDSAMYLCASRPDTTLGNTIYFGEGSWLTVV.

CDR3 protein: CASSLEGTGFGYTF. The DNA for the CDR3 is TGCGCCAGCAGCTTGGAGGGGACAGGGTTCGGCTACACCTTC. The chain uses TRBV5-1 and TRBJ1-2; TRBD1 matches 9 bases. V trimming: 0 bases; J trimming: 8 bases; junction bases outside the gene matches: 5. The CDR3 extends over 14 amino acids. Germline CDR1 and CDR2: SGHRS and YFSETQ.

The chain employs TRBV6-6 and TRBJ1-5; no firm D call. V was trimmed by 4 bases and J by 9 bases, leaving 13 bases between them. This CDR3 is 13 amino acids long. Per the germline V gene, CDR1 is MNHNY and CDR2 is SVGAGI (reference sequence). The DNA of the CDR3 is TGTGCCAGCAGTTTGAACGATCCTCGGCCCCAGCATTTT. This translates into CASSLNDPRPQHF.

This clone has just one count. The chain couples TRBV24-1 to TRBJ2-2; D may be TRBD1 (6 bases). The germline V gene encodes CDR1 KGHDR and CDR2 SFDVKD. V lost 6 bases to trimming and J lost 0 bases, with 13 bases between them. This CDR3 comprises 16 residues. The CDR3 DNA reads TGTGCCACCAGTCCCTATTGGACAGCGAACACCGGGGAGCTGTTTTTT. Amino acid sequence: CATSPYWTANTGELFF.

The rearrangement joins TRBV3-1 (or the pseudogene TRBV3-2) to TRBJ2-2; D may be TRBD1 or TRBD2 (6 bases each). The CDR3 is 16 residues long. Per germline, CDR1 LGHDT and CDR2 YNNKEL (reference sequence). With 2 bases removed from V and 0 bases from J, the gap between germline ends came to 10 bases. The CDR3 here is CASSQWGATNTGELFF. The CDR3 DNA reads TGTGCCAGCAGCCAATGGGGGGCGACGAACACCGGGGAGCTGTTTTTT.

V usage is TRBV19 and J usage is TRBJ1-1; D uncertain. The CDR3 is 16 amino acids. Deletions cut 6 bases from V and 3 bases from J, with 20 bases between. Germline values: CDR1 LNHDA, CDR2 SQIVND (reference sequence). The CDR3 reads CASSPERSEWDTEAFF. As DNA, the CDR3 is TGTGCCAGTAGCCCTGAGAGATCGGAATGGGACACTGAAGCTTTCTTT.

The chain couples TRBV5-1 to TRBJ2-5; 9 nucleotides match TRBD1. The V and J ends lost 3 bases and 4 bases, in that order; junction bases with no gene match: 7. Germline V gene data show CDR1 as SGHRS and CDR2 as YFSETQ. The CDR3 totals 15 residues. The chain's CDR3 is CASSSSPGQGETQYF. CDR3 in DNA: TGCGCCAGCAGCTCGTCGCCGGGACAGGGAGAGACCCAGTACTTC.

The chain employs TRBV7-9 and TRBJ2-1, with D possibly matching TRBD2 (6 bases). The CDR3 has 13 residues. Trimming pared 5 bases from V and 4 bases from J, leaving 9 bases between. Germline V gene lookup returns CDR1 SEHNR and CDR2 FQNEAQ (reference sequence). The CDR3 is CASSPRGYNEQFF. CDR3 coding DNA: TGTGCCAGCAGCCCTCGGGGGTACAATGAGCAGTTCTTC.

The V and J genes are TRBV9 and TRBJ2-2, with D unresolved. Germline CDR1 and CDR2: SGDLS and YYNGEE. The CDR3 spans 10 residues. Trimming removed 5 bases from V and 9 bases from J, with 5 bases in between. The CDR3 DNA follows: TGTGCCAGCAGTGGAAGGGAGCTGTTTTTT. As protein: CASSGRELFF.

This chain links TRBV29-1 with TRBJ1-2; 8 bases line up with TRBD1. Germline V CDR1 and CDR2: SQVTM, ANQGSEA. V lost 4 bases, J lost 7 bases, and 14 bases stayed unmatched. The CDR3 length is 15 residues. The CDR3 reads CSVGSGTGAWGGYTF. The CDR3 nucleotides are TGCAGCGTTGGATCCGGGACAGGTGCCTGGGGTGGCTACACCTTC.

This chain uses TRBV2 with TRBJ1-5; 10 nucleotides match TRBD1. CDR3 length: 14 amino acids. Germline V gene lookup returns CDR1 SNHLY and CDR2 FYNNEI. Trimming cost V 7 bases and J 7 bases; bases outside gene matches: 7. CDR3 protein: CASMNDRGRQPQHF. The CDR3 coding sequence is TGTGCCAGCATGAACGACAGGGGGCGGCAGCCCCAGCATTTT.

This clone appeared a few times. The CDR3 region has the DNA TGCGCCAGCAGCTTGAGCGCCCAGGGGGGCTACGAGCAGTACTTC. Its protein product is CASSLSAQGGYEQYF. The chain combines TRBV5-1 with TRBJ2-7, with TRBD1 as a possible D gene (7 bases). Trimming pared 1 base from V and 3 bases from J, leaving 14 bases between. This CDR3 is 15 amino acids long. The germline V gene has CDR1 SGHRS and CDR2 YFSETQ.

This clone was observed once. The J gene is TRBJ2-2, the V gene TRBV11-2; the match to TRBD2 covers 12 bases. Trimming removed 2 bases from V and 7 bases from J; junction bases left unmatched: 5. CDR1 and CDR2 from the germline V gene are SGHAT and FQNNGV. The CDR3 loop spans 16 amino acids. The DNA of the CDR3 is TGTGCCAGCAGCTTACGACTAGCGGGAGTGGACGGGGAGCTGTTTTTT. It translates to CASSLRLAGVDGELFF. The full variable domain, with the rest looked up from reference TRBV11-2 and TRBJ2-2, is EAGVAQSPRYKIIEKRQSVAFWCNPISGHATLYWYQQILGQGPKLLIQFQNNGVVDDSQLPKDRFSAERLKGVDSTLKIQPAKLEDSAVYLCASSLRLAGVDGELFFGEGSRLTVL.

This sequence joins TRBV11-3 and TRBJ1-6; D remains unclear. CDR1 SGHNT and CDR2 YENEEA come from the germline V gene. V dropped 0 bases and J dropped 7 bases, with 7 bases sitting between them. The CDR3 length is 14 residues. The CDR3 here is CASSLDLGNSPLHF. The CDR3 DNA reads as TGTGCCAGCAGCTTAGATCTCGGGAATTCACCCCTCCACTTT.

The CDR3 here is CASGFETGGYGYTF. CDR3 coding DNA: TGTGCTAGTGGTTTTGAGACAGGGGGCTATGGCTACACCTTC. This sequence joins TRBV12-5 and TRBJ1-2; 9 bases line up with TRBD1. The CDR3 is made up of 14 amino acids. V shed 3 bases and J 4 bases; nucleotides not matched to a gene: 3. The V gene's germline CDR1 is LGHNT and CDR2 FRNRAP.

The chain carries TRBV6-4 and TRBJ1-2; possible D gene TRBD1, 6 bases. Looked up from germline, CDR1 is MRHNA and CDR2 is SNTAGT. This CDR3 contains 11 residues. Trimming removed 5 bases at V and 9 bases at J, with 10 bases between. Here the CDR3 DNA reads TGTGCCAGCAGTAGGGGGTTACGCTACACCTTC. Translating it yields CASSRGLRYTF.

The CDR3 bases are TGTGCCAGCAGCTTGCGGGACAGGGGGACAGATACGCAGTATTTT. It codes for CASSLRDRGTDTQYF. The chain combines TRBV7-6 with TRBJ2-3; the match to TRBD1 covers 11 bases. This CDR3 has 15 residues. CDR1 SGHVS and CDR2 FNYEAQ come from the germline V gene. V dropped 3 bases and J dropped 3; count of bases not matched to a gene: 2.

The chain employs TRBV24-1 and TRBJ2-1; 8 nucleotides align to TRBD1. Per the germline V gene, CDR1 is KGHDR and CDR2 is SFDVKD. The CDR3 has 17 amino acids. The V and J ends lost 2 bases and 2 bases, in that order; junction bases with no gene match: 7. As DNA, the CDR3 is TGTGCCACCAGTGATTCAGGTCCAGGGGGCGCCTACAATGAGCAGTTCTTC. Residues: CATSDSGPGGAYNEQFF.